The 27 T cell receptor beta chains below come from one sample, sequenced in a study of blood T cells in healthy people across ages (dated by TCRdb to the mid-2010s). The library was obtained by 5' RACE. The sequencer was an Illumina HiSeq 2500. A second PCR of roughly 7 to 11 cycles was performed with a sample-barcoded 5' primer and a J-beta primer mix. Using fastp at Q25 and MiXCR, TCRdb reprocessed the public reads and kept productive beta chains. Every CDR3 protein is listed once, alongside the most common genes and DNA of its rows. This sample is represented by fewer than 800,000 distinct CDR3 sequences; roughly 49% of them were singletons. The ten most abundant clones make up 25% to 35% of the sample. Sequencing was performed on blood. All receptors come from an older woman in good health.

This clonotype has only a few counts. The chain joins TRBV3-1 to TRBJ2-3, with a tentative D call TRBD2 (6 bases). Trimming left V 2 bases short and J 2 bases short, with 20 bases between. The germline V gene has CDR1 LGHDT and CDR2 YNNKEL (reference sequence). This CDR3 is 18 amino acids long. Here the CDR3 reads CASSQRDISAGPTDTQYF. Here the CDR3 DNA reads TGTGCCAGCAGCCAAAGGGATATAAGTGCGGGGCCCACAGATACGCAGTATTTT.

This chain's CDR3 is CASSPGTSGIDSYEQYF. The CDR3 DNA reads as TGTGCCAGCAGTCCCGGGACTAGCGGGATAGACTCCTACGAGCAGTACTTC. This chain connects TRBV28 to TRBJ2-4; 13 positions agree with TRBD2. The J call may be mistaken, given a closer DNA end match to TRBJ2-7. The CDR3 is 17 amino acids. Germline V gives CDR1 MDHEN, CDR2 SYDVKM.

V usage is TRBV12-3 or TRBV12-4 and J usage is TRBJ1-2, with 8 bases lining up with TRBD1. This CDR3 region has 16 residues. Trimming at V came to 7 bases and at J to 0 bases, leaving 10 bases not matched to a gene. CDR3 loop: CASTPRLDRANYGYTF. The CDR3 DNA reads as TGTGCCAGCACTCCCAGACTGGACAGGGCTAACTATGGCTACACCTTC.

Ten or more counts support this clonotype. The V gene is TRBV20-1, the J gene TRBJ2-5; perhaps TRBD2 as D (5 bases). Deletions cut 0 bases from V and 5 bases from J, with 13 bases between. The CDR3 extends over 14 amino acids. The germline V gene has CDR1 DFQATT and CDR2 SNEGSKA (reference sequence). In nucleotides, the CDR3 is TGCAGTGCTAGAGATCCCCGTGGCGGGGAGACCCAGTACTTC. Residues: CSARDPRGGETQYF.

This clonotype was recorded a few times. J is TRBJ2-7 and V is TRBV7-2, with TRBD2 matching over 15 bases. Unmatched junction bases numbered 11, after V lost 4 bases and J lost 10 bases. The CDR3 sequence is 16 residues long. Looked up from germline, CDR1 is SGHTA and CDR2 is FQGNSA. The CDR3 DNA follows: TGTGCCAGCAGCTACCAAGGACTAGCGGGGGGGGCGGATCAGTACTTC. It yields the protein CASSYQGLAGGADQYF.

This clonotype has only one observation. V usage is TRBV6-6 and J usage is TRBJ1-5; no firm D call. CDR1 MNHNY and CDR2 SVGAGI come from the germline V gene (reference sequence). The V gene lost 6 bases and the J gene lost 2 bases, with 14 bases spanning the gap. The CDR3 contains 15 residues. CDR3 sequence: CASRDQRAGNQPQHF. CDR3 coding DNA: TGTGCCAGCAGGGATCAGAGGGCAGGCAATCAGCCCCAGCATTTT.

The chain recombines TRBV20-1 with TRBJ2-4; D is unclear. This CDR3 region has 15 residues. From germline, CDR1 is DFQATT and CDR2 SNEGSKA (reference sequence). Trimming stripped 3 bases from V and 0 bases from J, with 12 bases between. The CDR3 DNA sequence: TGCAGTGCTAGTTTGGGGAAGGGAGCCAAAAACATTCAGTACTTC. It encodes CSASLGKGAKNIQYF.

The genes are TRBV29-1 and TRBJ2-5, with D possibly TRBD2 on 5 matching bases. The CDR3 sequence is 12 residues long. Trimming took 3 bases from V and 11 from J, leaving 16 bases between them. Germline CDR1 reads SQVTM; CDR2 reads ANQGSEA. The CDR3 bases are TGCAGCGTTGAGCTAGAGGGCGATGAGCAGTACTTC. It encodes CSVELEGDEQYF.

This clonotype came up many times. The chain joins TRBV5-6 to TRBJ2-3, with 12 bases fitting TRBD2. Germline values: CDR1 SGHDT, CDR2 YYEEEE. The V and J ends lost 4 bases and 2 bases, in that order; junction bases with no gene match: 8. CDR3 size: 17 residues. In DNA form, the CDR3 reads TGTGCCAGCAGCCCGACTAGCGGGAGCCTCCTCACAGATACGCAGTATTTT. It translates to CASSPTSGSLLTDTQYF.

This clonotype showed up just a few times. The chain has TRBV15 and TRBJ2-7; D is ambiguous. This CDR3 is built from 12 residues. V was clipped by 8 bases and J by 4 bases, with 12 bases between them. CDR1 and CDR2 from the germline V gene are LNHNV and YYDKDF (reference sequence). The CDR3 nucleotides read TGTGCCACCGGGGATGGCCCATACGAGCAGTACTTC. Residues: CATGDGPYEQYF.

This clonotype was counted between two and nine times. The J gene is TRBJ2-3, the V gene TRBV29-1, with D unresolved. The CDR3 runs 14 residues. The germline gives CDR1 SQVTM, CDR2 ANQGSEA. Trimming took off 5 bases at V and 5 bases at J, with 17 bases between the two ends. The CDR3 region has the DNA TGCAGCGTTATAAGGGCTATCCTGGTAGATACGCAGTATTTT. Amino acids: CSVIRAILVDTQYF.

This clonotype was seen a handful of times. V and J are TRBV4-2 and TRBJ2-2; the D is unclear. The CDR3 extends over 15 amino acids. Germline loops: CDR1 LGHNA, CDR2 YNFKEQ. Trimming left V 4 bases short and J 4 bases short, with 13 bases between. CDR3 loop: CASSPRSGGTGELFF. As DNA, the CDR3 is TGTGCCAGCAGCCCCAGATCCGGTGGCACCGGGGAGCTGTTTTTT.

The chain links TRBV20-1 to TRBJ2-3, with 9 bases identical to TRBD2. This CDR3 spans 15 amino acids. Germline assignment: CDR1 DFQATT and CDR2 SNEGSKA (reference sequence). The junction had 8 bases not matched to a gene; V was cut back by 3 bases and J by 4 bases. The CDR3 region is CSASMREGIPDTQYF. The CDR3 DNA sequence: TGCAGTGCTAGCATGCGGGAGGGAATACCAGATACGCAGTATTTT.

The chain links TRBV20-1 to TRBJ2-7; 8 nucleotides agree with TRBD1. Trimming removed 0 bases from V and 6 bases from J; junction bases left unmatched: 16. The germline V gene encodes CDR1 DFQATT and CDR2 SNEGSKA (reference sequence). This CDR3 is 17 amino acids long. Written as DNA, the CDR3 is TGCAGTGCTAGAGATCCCTACGGAACAGGGGGAGGTGGCGAGCAGTACTTC. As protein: CSARDPYGTGGGGEQYF.

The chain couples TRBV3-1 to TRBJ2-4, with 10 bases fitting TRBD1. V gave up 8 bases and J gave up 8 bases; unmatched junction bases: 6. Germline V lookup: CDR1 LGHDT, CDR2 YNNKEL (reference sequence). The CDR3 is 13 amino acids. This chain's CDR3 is CASRGQGEDIQYF. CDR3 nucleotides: TGTGCCAGCCGCGGACAGGGGGAAGACATTCAGTACTTC.

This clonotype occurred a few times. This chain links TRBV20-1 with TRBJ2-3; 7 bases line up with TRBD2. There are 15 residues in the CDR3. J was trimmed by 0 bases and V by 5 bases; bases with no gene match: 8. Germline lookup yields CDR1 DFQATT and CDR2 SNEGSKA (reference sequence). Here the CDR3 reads CSALKPSGSTDTQYF. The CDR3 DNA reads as TGCAGTGCTCTCAAACCTAGCGGTAGCACAGATACGCAGTATTTT.

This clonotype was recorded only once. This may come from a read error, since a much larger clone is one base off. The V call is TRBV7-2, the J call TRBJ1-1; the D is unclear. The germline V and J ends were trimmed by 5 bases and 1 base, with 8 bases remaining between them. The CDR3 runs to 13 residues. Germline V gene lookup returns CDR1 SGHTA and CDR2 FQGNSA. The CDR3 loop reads CASSPHTNTEAFF. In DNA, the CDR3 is TGTGCCAGCAGCCCCCACACGAACACTGAAGCTTTCTTT.

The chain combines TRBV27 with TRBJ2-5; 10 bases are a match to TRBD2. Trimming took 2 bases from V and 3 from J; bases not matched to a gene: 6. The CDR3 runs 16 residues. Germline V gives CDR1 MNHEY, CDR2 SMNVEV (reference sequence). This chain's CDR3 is CASSLGAGLAEETQYF. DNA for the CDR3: TGTGCCAGCAGTTTAGGGGCCGGACTAGCGGAAGAGACCCAGTACTTC.

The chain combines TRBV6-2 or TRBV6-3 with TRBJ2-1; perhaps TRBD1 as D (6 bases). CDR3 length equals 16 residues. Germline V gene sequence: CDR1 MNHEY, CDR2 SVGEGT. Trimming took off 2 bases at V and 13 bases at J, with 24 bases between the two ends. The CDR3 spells CASSYPLGTIKETQFF. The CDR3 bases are TGTGCCAGCAGTTACCCTCTCGGGACAATAAAGGAGACCCAGTTCTTC.

The CDR3 DNA is TGTGCCAGTAGTAGAACAACGGATTACAATGAGCAGTTCTTC. Translated, it gives CASSRTTDYNEQFF. V and J are TRBV19 and TRBJ2-1; no clear D. Trimming took 4 bases from V and 4 from J, leaving 11 bases between them. The CDR3 has 14 residues. The germline V gene encodes CDR1 LNHDA and CDR2 SQIVND (reference sequence). Using reference TRBV19 and TRBJ2-1 for the parts outside the CDR3, the full variable domain is DGGITQSPKYLFRKEGQNVTLSCEQNLNHDAMYWYRQDPGQGLRLIYYSQIVNDFQKGDIAEGYSVSREKKESFPLTVTSAQKNPTAFYLCASSRTTDYNEQFFGPGTRLTVL.

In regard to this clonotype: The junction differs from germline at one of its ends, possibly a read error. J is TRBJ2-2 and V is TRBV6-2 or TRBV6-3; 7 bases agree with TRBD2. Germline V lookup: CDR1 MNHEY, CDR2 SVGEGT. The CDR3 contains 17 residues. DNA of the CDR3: TGTGCCAACAGTCTCGACCTCTATTCTAGCGGCACCGGGGAGCTGTTTTTT. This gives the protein CANSLDLYSSGTGELFF.

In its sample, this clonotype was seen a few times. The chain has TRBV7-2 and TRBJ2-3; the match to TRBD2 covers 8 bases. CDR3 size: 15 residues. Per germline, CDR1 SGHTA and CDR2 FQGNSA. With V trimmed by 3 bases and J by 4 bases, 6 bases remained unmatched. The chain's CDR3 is CASSFKAGGSDTQYF. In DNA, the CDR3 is TGTGCCAGCAGCTTTAAGGCGGGAGGATCAGATACGCAGTATTTT.

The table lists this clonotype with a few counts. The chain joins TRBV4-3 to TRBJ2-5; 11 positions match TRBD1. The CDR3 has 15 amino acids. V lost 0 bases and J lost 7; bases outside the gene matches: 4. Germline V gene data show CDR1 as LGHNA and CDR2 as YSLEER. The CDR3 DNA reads TGCGCCAGCAGCCAAGATCCGGGACAGGGGGGGACCCAGTACTTC. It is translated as CASSQDPGQGGTQYF.

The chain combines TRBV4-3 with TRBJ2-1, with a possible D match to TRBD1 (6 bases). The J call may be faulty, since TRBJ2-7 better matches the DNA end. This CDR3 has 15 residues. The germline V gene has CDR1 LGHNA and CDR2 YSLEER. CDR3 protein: CASSQVQGVRYEQYF. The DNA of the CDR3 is TGCGCCAGCAGCCAAGTACAGGGTGTGCGCTATGAGCAGTACTTC.

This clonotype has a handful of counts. In nucleotides, the CDR3 is TGTGCCAGCAGCCAACCTCGGACCGAGGGGGGAAACGCCTACGAGCAGTACTTC. The encoded protein is CASSQPRTEGGNAYEQYF. The rearrangement joins TRBV7-9 to TRBJ2-7; D possibly uses TRBD1 or TRBD2 (6 bases each). Looked up from germline, CDR1 is SEHNR and CDR2 is FQNEAQ (reference sequence). V lost 5 bases and J lost 2, with 25 bases in between. There are 18 residues in the CDR3.

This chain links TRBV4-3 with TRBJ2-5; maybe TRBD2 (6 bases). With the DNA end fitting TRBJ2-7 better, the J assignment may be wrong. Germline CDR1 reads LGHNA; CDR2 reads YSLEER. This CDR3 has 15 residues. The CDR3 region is CASSQENALAAEQYF. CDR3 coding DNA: TGCGCCAGCAGCCAAGAAAACGCACTAGCAGCCGAGCAGTACTTC.

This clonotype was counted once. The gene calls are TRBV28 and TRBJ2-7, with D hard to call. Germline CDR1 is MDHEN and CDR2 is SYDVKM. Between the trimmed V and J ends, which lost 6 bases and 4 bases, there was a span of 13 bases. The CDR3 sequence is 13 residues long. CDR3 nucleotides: TGTGCCAGCAGATCGCCTATTAAGTACGAGCAGTACTTC. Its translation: CASRSPIKYEQYF.